Below are 21 T cell receptor beta chains sequenced from a single sample in a study of T cell responses to AZD1222 COVID-19 vaccine (dated by TCRdb to the early 2020s). What this sample's time point label stands for: about 28 days (+/-7) after the second vaccine dose. The library relied on the immunoSEQ multiplex PCR assay. The source is immuneACCESS, and TCRdb retained only in-frame sequences with V and J called. Part of the clones is not carried over; for the studies checked, unresolved V genes explain less than half of this, and the remainder is unexplained. For this sample the table gives roughly 100,000 clones, of which nearly 90% were detected only once. The top ten clones comprise about 2.5% of the sample. Sequenced material: peripheral blood, taken 28 days after the second AZD1222 dose. These receptors came from an adult who received the AZD1222 COVID-19 vaccine.

A few counts support this clone. The rearrangement links TRBV4-1 to TRBJ1-1, with unresolved D. CDR3 size: 17 residues. Germline lookup yields CDR1 MGHRA and CDR2 YSYEKL. Trimming took off 1 base at V and 0 bases at J, with 15 bases between the two ends. This CDR3 is CASSQVGRGPLNTEAFF. The CDR3 DNA is TGCGCCAGCAGCCAAGTGGGTCGGGGTCCCCTGAACACTGAAGCTTTCTTT.

The rearrangement uses TRBV11-2 and TRBJ2-1; the D gene is possibly TRBD1 (5 bases). V was trimmed by 0 bases and J by 10 bases, leaving 13 bases between them. Germline V CDR1 and CDR2: SGHAT, FQNNGV. This CDR3 spans 14 amino acids. The CDR3 bases are TGTGCCAGCAGCTTAGATCTCCCAGGGATGGAGCAGTTCTTC. Its protein is CASSLDLPGMEQFF.

The V gene is TRBV27, the J gene TRBJ2-7; 14 bases are a match to TRBD2. The ends lost 6 bases at V and 5 bases at J; junction bases unmatched: 6. In germline, CDR1 is MNHEY, CDR2 SMNVEV (reference sequence). This CDR3 is 15 amino acids long. The CDR3 spells CASRPTSGRANEQYF. Written as DNA, the CDR3 is TGTGCCAGCAGACCGACTAGCGGGAGGGCCAACGAGCAGTACTTC.

The rearrangement joins TRBV15 to TRBJ2-7, with 13 bases identical to TRBD2. The CDR3 sequence is 15 residues long. The V segment lost 3 bases and the J segment 2 bases; nucleotides outside the gene matches: 1. In germline, CDR1 is LNHNV, CDR2 YYDKDF (reference sequence). The CDR3 protein is CATSSGLAGAYEQYF. CDR3 DNA: TGTGCCACCAGCAGCGGACTAGCGGGAGCCTACGAGCAGTACTTC.

The chain uses TRBV28 and TRBJ1-1; D gene ambiguous. V was cut by 9 bases and J by 0 bases, with 8 bases left in between. CDR3 length equals 12 residues. CDR1 and CDR2 (germline): MDHEN, SYDVKM. The CDR3 DNA sequence: TGTGCCAGTGACAAATTGAACACTGAAGCTTTCTTT. It yields the protein CASDKLNTEAFF.

This sequence joins TRBV7-9 and TRBJ1-6; D gene unclear. Trimming left V 6 bases short and J 10 bases short, with 10 bases between. Per germline, CDR1 SEHNR and CDR2 FQNEAQ (reference sequence). The CDR3 extends over 12 amino acids. The CDR3 nucleotides are TGTGCCAGCAGTTTGGAGGCATCACCCCTCCACTTT. The encoded protein is CASSLEASPLHF. Drawing the rest from reference TRBV7-9 and TRBJ1-6, the complete variable domain is DTGVSQNPRHKITKRGQNVTFRCDPISEHNRLYWYRQTLGQGPEFLTYFQNEAQLEKSRLLSDRFSAERPKGSFSTLEIQRTEQGDSAMYLCASSLEASPLHFGNGTRLTVT.

V usage is TRBV5-1 and J usage is TRBJ2-5; D unresolved. This CDR3 contains 13 residues. Germline V gene sequence: CDR1 SGHRS, CDR2 YFSETQ. V was shortened by 0 bases and J by 5 bases, with 8 bases between the two germline ends. The CDR3 sequence is CASSLVVDETQYF. In nucleotides, the CDR3 is TGCGCCAGCAGCTTGGTGGTGGATGAGACCCAGTACTTC.

The genes are TRBV6-6 and TRBJ2-7, with a possible D match to TRBD1 (6 bases). V lost 0 bases to trimming and J lost 3 bases, with 9 bases between them. Per the germline V gene, CDR1 is MNHNY and CDR2 is SVGAGI (reference sequence). The CDR3 covers 14 residues. CDR3: CASSYSQGFYEQYF. The DNA for the CDR3 is TGTGCCAGCAGTTACTCACAGGGATTCTACGAGCAGTACTTC.

The sample holds one count of this clone. The chain uses TRBV28 and TRBJ1-2; D not resolved. CDR3 length equals 14 residues. Per the germline V gene, CDR1 is MDHEN and CDR2 is SYDVKM. The V gene lost 1 base and the J gene lost 2 bases, with 8 bases spanning the gap. The DNA for the CDR3 is TGTGCCAGCAGTTTATCCGTGGTGAACTATGGCTACACCTTC. Its translation is CASSLSVVNYGYTF.

V is TRBV5-8 and J is TRBJ1-5; no clear D gene. V lost 3 bases to trimming and J lost 6 bases, with 7 bases between them. CDR1 is SGHTS, CDR2 YDEGEE, per germline. CDR3 length equals 12 residues. The CDR3 region is CASSSGGQPQHF. CDR3 in DNA: TGTGCCAGCAGCTCGGGAGGTCAGCCCCAGCATTTT.

The rearrangement joins TRBV7-2 to TRBJ2-1; D uncertain. CDR3 length: 14 amino acids. The V end was cut by 1 base, the J end by 7 bases, with 11 bases between. CDR1 is SGHTA and CDR2 is FQGNSA in the germline V gene. This CDR3 reads CASSLGPEGNEQFF. CDR3 DNA: TGTGCCAGCAGCTTAGGGCCAGAAGGGAATGAGCAGTTCTTC.

V and J are TRBV19 and TRBJ2-5; no clear D. CDR1 and CDR2 (germline): LNHDA, SQIVND (reference sequence). This CDR3 is built from 14 residues. V was trimmed by 2 bases and J by 2 bases, leaving 9 bases between them. CDR3 in amino acids: CASSITVIQETQYF. The CDR3 DNA reads as TGTGCCAGTAGTATAACTGTGATACAAGAGACCCAGTACTTC.

The gene calls are TRBV29-1 and TRBJ2-1; D may be TRBD1 or TRBD2 (6 bases each). Germline V gene sequence: CDR1 SQVTM, CDR2 ANQGSEA. This CDR3 is built from 15 residues. V shed 1 base and J shed 2 bases, with 12 bases lying between them. CDR3 residues: CSVEARGLTYNEQFF. For the CDR3, the DNA is TGCAGCGTTGAAGCCCGGGGGCTCACCTACAATGAGCAGTTCTTC.

The rearrangement joins TRBV4-2 to TRBJ2-7, with D tentatively TRBD2 (6 bases). The CDR3 is 16 residues long. Germline CDR1 LGHNA, CDR2 YNFKEQ. V dropped 0 bases and J dropped 0 bases, with 12 bases sitting between them. The chain's CDR3 is CASSQDNGGSSYEQYF. Written as DNA, the CDR3 is TGTGCCAGCAGCCAAGATAACGGGGGAAGCTCCTACGAGCAGTACTTC.

V and J are TRBV24-1 and TRBJ2-2; 11 bases match TRBD1. V gave up 3 bases and J gave up 4 bases; unmatched junction bases: 3. This CDR3 spans 16 amino acids. Looked up from germline, CDR1 is KGHDR and CDR2 is SFDVKD. The CDR3 spells CATSDPGQGATGELFF. For the CDR3, the DNA is TGTGCCACCAGTGATCCAGGACAGGGGGCCACCGGGGAGCTGTTTTTT.

Turning to this clone: The identical CDR3 is also encoded by other nucleotide sequences in the sample. The V call is TRBV10-3, the J call TRBJ1-5, with D hard to call. The V end lost 0 bases, the J end lost 4 bases, and 1 base lay between the germline ends. This CDR3 comprises 12 residues. Looked up from germline, CDR1 is ENHRY and CDR2 is SYGVKD. The CDR3 reads CAISESNQPQHF. DNA of the CDR3: TGTGCCATCAGTGAGTCTAATCAGCCCCAGCATTTT.

The chain links TRBV7-9 to TRBJ2-7; tentatively, D is TRBD2 (5 bases). V lost 5 bases to trimming and J lost 5 bases, with 25 bases between them. The V gene's germline CDR1 is SEHNR and CDR2 FQNEAQ (reference sequence). CDR3 length: 17 amino acids. The CDR3 reads CASSLPAAGGRRDEQYF. The CDR3 DNA follows: TGTGCCAGCAGCCTTCCGGCTGCGGGCGGTAGACGGGACGAGCAGTACTTC.

The chain carries TRBV30 and TRBJ1-6; D unresolved. V shed 0 bases and J shed 8 bases, with 8 bases lying between them. This CDR3 has 13 residues. Germline V gene lookup returns CDR1 GTSNPN and CDR2 SVGIG (reference sequence). The CDR3 reads CAWSVSKDSPLHF. In DNA, the CDR3 is TGTGCCTGGAGTGTAAGCAAGGATTCACCCCTCCACTTT.

This chain uses TRBV5-6 with TRBJ1-1; maybe TRBD1 (6 bases). This CDR3 is 14 amino acids long. The germline V gene encodes CDR1 SGHDT and CDR2 YYEEEE. V was clipped by 4 bases and J by 7 bases, with 17 bases between them. The CDR3 DNA reads as TGTGCCAGCAGCATTGGGACAAGTAGAGGTGAAGCTTTCTTT. Amino acid sequence: CASSIGTSRGEAFF.

The V gene is TRBV19, the J gene TRBJ1-1, with 8 bases fitting TRBD1. The CDR3 runs to 18 residues. CDR1 and CDR2 (germline): LNHDA, SQIVND (reference sequence). Trimming cost V 6 bases and J 1 base; bases outside gene matches: 16. CDR3 in DNA: TGTGCCAGTAGACCCTTCTTCGGACAGGGCGGGGGGAACACTGAAGCTTTCTTT. Protein sequence: CASRPFFGQGGGNTEAFF.

The chain recombines TRBV29-1 with TRBJ1-2; D is unresolved. Germline V gene data show CDR1 as SQVTM and CDR2 as ANQGSEA. The CDR3 contains 16 residues. V gave up 0 bases and J gave up 7 bases, with 21 bases separating them. Here the CDR3 DNA reads TGCAGCGTTGAAGAGCCGTCCAAGACTACCCAGCGTGGCTACACCTTC. This sequence encodes CSVEEPSKTTQRGYTF.